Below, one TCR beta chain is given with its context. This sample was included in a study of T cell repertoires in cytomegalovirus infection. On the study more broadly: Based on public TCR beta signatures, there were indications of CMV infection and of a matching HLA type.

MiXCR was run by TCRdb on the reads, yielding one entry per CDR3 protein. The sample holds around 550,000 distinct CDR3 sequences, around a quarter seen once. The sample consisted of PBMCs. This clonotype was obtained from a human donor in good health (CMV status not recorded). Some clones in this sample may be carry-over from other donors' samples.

This CDR3 is CASRRLMGGTDTQYF. The CDR3 DNA reads as TGTGCCAGCAGACGTCTTATGGGGGGCACAGATACGCAGTATTTT. The chain employs TRBV27 and TRBJ2-3; D tentatively fits TRBD1 or TRBD2 (5 bases each). Germline V gene sequence: CDR1 MNHEY, CDR2 SMNVEV (reference sequence). The CDR3 is 15 amino acids. V gave up 6 bases and J gave up 1 base, with 14 bases separating them.